This TCR beta chain was captured by sequencing in a study of identical twins. A single record per CDR3 protein comes from TCRdb applying MiXCR to the 5' RACE reads. Of around 95,000 distinct CDR3 sequences listed, 4.5% to 6.5% are singletons. CDR3 length: 17 residues. This clonotype was counted many times. Sequencing was carried out using memory T cells sorted from blood. The sequence came from a woman in her forties or fifties in good health. The chain employs TRBV21-1 and TRBJ1-3; the listed D gene, TRBD1, was not tested against the DNA. TRBV21-1 is a pseudogene segment. DNA of the CDR3: TGTGCCAGCAGCAAAGATCGCCGGACCCCCCGGGGAAACACCATATATTTT. Its protein is CASSKDRRTPRGNTIYF.